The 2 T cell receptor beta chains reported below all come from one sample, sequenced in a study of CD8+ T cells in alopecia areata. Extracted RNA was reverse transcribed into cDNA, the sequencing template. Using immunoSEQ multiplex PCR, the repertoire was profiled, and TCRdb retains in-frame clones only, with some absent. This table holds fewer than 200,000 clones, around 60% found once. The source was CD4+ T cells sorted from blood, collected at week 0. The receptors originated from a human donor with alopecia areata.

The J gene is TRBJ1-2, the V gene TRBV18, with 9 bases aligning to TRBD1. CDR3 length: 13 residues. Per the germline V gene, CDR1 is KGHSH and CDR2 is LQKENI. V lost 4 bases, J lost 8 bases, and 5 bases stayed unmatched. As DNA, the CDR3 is TGTGCCAGCTCACTGGACAGGGGCTGGGGCTACACCTTC. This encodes CASSLDRGWGYTF.

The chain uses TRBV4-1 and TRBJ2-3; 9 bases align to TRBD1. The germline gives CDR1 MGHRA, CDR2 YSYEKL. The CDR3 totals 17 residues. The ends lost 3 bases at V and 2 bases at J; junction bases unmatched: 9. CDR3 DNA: TGCGCCAGCAGCCATCCTTTTACAGGGGGCTCCACAGATACGCAGTATTTT. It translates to CASSHPFTGGSTDTQYF.